Following are 13 T cell receptor beta chains from one sample sequenced in a study of control samples from healthy donors and cancer patients. Produced via immunoSEQ multiplex PCR; TCRdb's table is partial and in-frame only. The sample has 100,000 to 150,000 clones, more than 85% seen once. Source material: blood. Receptors originate from a man aged 18 to 29 in good health.

V gene TRBV27 combines with J gene TRBJ2-7; D gene uncertain. The germline CDR1 and CDR2 sequences are MNHEY and SMNVEV (reference sequence). The CDR3 is 13 residues long. Trimming pared 6 bases from V and 0 bases from J, leaving 9 bases between. CDR3 coding DNA: TGTGCCAGCAGCCCGTGGAGCTCCTACGAGCAGTACTTC. It is translated as CASSPWSSYEQYF.

This chain uses TRBV4-2 with TRBJ2-3; 8 bases map to TRBD2. Germline CDR1 reads LGHNA; CDR2 reads YNFKEQ. CDR3 size: 16 residues. J gave up 3 bases and V 2 bases, and 7 bases lay outside the gene matches. The CDR3 DNA reads TGTGCCAGCAGCCAATTTATTAGCGGGGCGACAGATACGCAGTATTTT. This encodes CASSQFISGATDTQYF.

The gene calls are TRBV30 and TRBJ1-4; D possibly corresponds to TRBD1 (6 bases). The CDR3 loop spans 14 amino acids. The germline CDR1 and CDR2 sequences are GTSNPN and SVGIG (reference sequence). V gave up 2 bases and J gave up 6 bases, with 13 bases separating them. The CDR3, as DNA: TGTGCCTGGAGTAGGGGGGGAGCGGATGAAAAACTGTTTTTT. It specifies CAWSRGGADEKLFF.

The V and J genes are TRBV19 and TRBJ1-1; TRBD1 aligns across 7 bases. V lost 1 base and J lost 1; bases outside the gene matches: 3. The length of the CDR3 is 15 residues. Germline assignment: CDR1 LNHDA and CDR2 SQIVND (reference sequence). In DNA form, the CDR3 reads TGTGCCAGTAGTATAGTGGGACAGTCGAACACTGAAGCTTTCTTT. Translated, it gives CASSIVGQSNTEAFF.

The V call is TRBV7-3, the J call TRBJ1-1; 7 bases align to TRBD1. This CDR3 has 13 amino acids. Germline values: CDR1 SGHTA, CDR2 FQGTGA. With V trimmed by 3 bases and J by 6 bases, 4 bases remained unmatched. Here the CDR3 reads CASSFTGEAEAFF. The CDR3 bases are TGTGCCAGCAGCTTCACAGGGGAGGCTGAAGCTTTCTTT. Supplemented by reference TRBV7-3 and TRBJ1-1, the full variable domain reads GAGVSQTPSNKVTEKGKYVELRCDPISGHTALYWYRQSLGQGPEFLIYFQGTGAADDSGLPNDRFFAVRPEGSVSTLKIQRTERGDSAVYLCASSFTGEAEAFFGQGTRLTVV.

V gene TRBV12-5 combines with J gene TRBJ1-2; a possible D gene is TRBD1 (5 bases). This CDR3 comprises 14 residues. V was trimmed by 0 bases and J by 5 bases, leaving 10 bases between them. CDR1 is LGHNT, CDR2 FRNRAP, per germline. The CDR3 protein is CASGLVPGRYGYTF. The CDR3 DNA is TGTGCTAGTGGTTTGGTACCAGGGCGGTATGGCTACACCTTC.

CDR3 amino acids: CASRHARGGGEKLFF. Here the CDR3 DNA reads TGTGCCAGCAGACATGCCAGGGGAGGTGGCGAAAAACTGTTTTTT. The V gene is TRBV7-6, the J gene TRBJ1-4, with D tentatively TRBD1 (6 bases). Trimming took 6 bases from V and 8 from J, leaving 19 bases between them. This CDR3 is 15 amino acids long. Germline V gene data show CDR1 as SGHVS and CDR2 as FNYEAQ.

V usage is TRBV6-6 and J usage is TRBJ2-7, with TRBD2 identical over 12 bases. CDR3 length equals 14 residues. V dropped 5 bases and J dropped 7; count of bases not matched to a gene: 6. Germline V gene sequence: CDR1 MNHNY, CDR2 SVGAGI (reference sequence). CDR3 in amino acids: CASSLAGGLGEQYF. CDR3 DNA sequence: TGTGCCAGCAGTCTAGCGGGGGGGCTTGGGGAGCAGTACTTC.

This clone appeared once. The gene calls are TRBV3-1 (or the pseudogene TRBV3-2) and TRBJ1-2; unclear D gene. V was cut by 1 base and J by 4 bases, with 10 bases left in between. The V gene's germline CDR1 is LGHDT and CDR2 YNNKEL (reference sequence). The CDR3 has 14 residues. The CDR3: CASSQVSGSYGYTF. The CDR3 bases are TGTGCCAGCAGCCAAGTTTCAGGAAGCTATGGCTACACCTTC.

The chain employs TRBV14 and TRBJ1-1, with D tentatively TRBD1 (5 bases). V lost 3 bases and J 5 bases, leaving 10 bases between the germline ends. Germline CDR1 SGHDN, CDR2 FVKESK. The CDR3 loop spans 13 amino acids. The CDR3 region is CASSQEGWTEAFF. DNA of the CDR3: TGTGCCAGCAGCCAGGAGGGGTGGACTGAAGCTTTCTTT.

The chain uses TRBV6-4 and TRBJ2-1; 12 bases align to TRBD2. CDR1 and CDR2 (germline): MRHNA, SNTAGT. With 3 bases clipped from V and 6 bases from J, the junction kept 3 bases outside the gene matches. The CDR3 totals 15 residues. CDR3 in amino acids: CASSESSGGANEQFF. CDR3 bases: TGTGCCAGCAGTGAGTCTAGCGGGGGGGCCAATGAGCAGTTCTTC.

This clone has just one count. V gene TRBV5-6 combines with J gene TRBJ1-4; D gene uncertain. The CDR3 is made up of 16 amino acids. Per germline, CDR1 SGHDT and CDR2 YYEEEE. With 3 bases removed from V and 3 bases from J, the gap between germline ends came to 15 bases. The CDR3 loop reads CASSSMTLGPNEKLFF. Written as DNA, the CDR3 is TGTGCCAGCAGCTCTATGACCCTTGGCCCTAATGAAAAACTGTTTTTT.

The chain uses TRBV6-5 and TRBJ2-1; 8 bases are shared with TRBD2. Germline trimming cut 5 bases from V and 5 bases from J; bases unmatched to any gene: 5. The CDR3 covers 14 residues. Germline CDR1 reads MNHEY; CDR2 reads SVGAGI. CDR3 amino acids: CASSSGGVDNEQFF. The CDR3 DNA sequence: TGTGCCAGCAGTAGCGGGGGTGTCGACAATGAGCAGTTCTTC.